This TCR beta chain is drawn from a study of Tregs in tolerant kidney transplant recipients. The study's findings and limits: Biological reproducibility was not directly addressed in this study. Expanding Tregs on activated donor B cells appeared to best identify donor-specific TCRbeta clones.

In regard to this clone: Antigen specificity is unknown.

Thawed PBMCs were FACS-sorted into unstimulated CD4+CD25+CD127- regulatory T cells, CD4+CD25- non-regulatory cells, CD4 and CD8 cells. The germline V gene encodes CDR1 SGHAT and CDR2 FQNNGV. There are 16 residues in the CDR3. V was pared by 6 bases and J by 1 base, with 19 bases between. Clones were sequenced by immunoSEQ multiplex PCR, and TCRdb holds only the in-frame ones, with some missing. The profile covers roughly 250,000 clones, with more than 65% appearing a single time and 0.64% taken by the ten largest. Sequencing was carried out using CD4+ T cells from blood. The TCR was taken from a human donor in good health. This sequence joins TRBV11-2 and TRBJ2-7; TRBD1 is a possible D gene (6 bases). The CDR3 DNA is TGTGCCAGCAGGCGAGCCGGGACAAGGCGGTCCTACGAGCAGTACTTC. Its protein is CASRRAGTRRSYEQYF.